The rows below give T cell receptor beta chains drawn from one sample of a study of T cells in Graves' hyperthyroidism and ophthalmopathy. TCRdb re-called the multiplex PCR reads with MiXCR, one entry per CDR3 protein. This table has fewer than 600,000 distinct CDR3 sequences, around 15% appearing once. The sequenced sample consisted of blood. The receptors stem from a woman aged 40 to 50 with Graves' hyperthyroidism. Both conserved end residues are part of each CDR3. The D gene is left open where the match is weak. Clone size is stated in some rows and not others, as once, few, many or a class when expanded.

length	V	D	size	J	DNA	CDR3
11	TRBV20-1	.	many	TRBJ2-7	TGCAGTGTTAGATGGGGTTCCGAGCAGTACTTC	CSVRWGSEQYF
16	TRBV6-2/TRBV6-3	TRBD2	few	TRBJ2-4	TGTGCCAGCATGGGGGGCGGGACTAGCGGGACAGACATTCAGTACTTC	CASMGGGTSGTDIQYF
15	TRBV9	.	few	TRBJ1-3	TGTGCCAGCAATCCGGCCGGAAACTCTGGAAACACCATATATTTT	CASNPAGNSGNTIYF
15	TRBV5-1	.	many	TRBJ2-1	TGCGCCAGCAGCTTGGGTTTGGAAACCTACAATGAGCAGTTCTTC	CASSLGLETYNEQFF
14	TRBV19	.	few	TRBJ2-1	TGTGCCAGTAAAAGGCGACAGGACCCGGATGAGCAGTTCTTC	CASKRRQDPDEQFF
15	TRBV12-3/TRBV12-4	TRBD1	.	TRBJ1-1	TGTGCCAGCAGTACCGGGACAGGGGGTAAGGCTGAAGCTTTCTTT	CASSTGTGGKAEAFF
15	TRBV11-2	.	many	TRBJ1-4	TGTGCCAGCAGCTTAGGTCTAACACCAAATGAAAAACTGTTTTTT	CASSLGLTPNEKLFF
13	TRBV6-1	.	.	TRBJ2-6	TGTGCCATCACGTGGGAAGGGGCCAACGTCCTGACTTTC	CAITWEGANVLTF
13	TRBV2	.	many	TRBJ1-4	TGTGCCAGCAGTGAAGGAGAGGCCCGAAAACTGTTTTTT	CASSEGEARKLFF
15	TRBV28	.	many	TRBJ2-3	TGTGCCAGCAGTTTACCCCCGGACCTCACAGATACGCAGTATTTT	CASSLPPDLTDTQYF
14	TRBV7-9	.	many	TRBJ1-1	TGTGCCAGCAGCCCAAATACAGGGCCCAAGGGAGCTTTCTTT	CASSPNTGPKGAFF
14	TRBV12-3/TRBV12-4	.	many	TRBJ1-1	TGTGCCAGCCCCAAAGTTGGGGGGAACACTGAAGCTTTCTTT	CASPKVGGNTEAFF
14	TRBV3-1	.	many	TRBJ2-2	TGTGCCAGCAGCCAAGGCCCGAACACCGGGGAGCTGTTTTTT	CASSQGPNTGELFF
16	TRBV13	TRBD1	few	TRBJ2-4	TGTGCCAGCAGCTTCTTGGGACAGGGGGACCAAAACATTCAGTACTTC	CASSFLGQGDQNIQYF
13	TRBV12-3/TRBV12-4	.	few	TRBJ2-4	TGTGCCAGCAGTTTCTCGGGCAAAAACATTCAGTACTTC	CASSFSGKNIQYF
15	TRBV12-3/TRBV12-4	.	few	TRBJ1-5	TGTGCCAGCAGTTTGGGAGGGGAGGGCAATCAGCCCCAGCATTTT	CASSLGGEGNQPQHF
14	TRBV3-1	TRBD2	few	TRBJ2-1	TGTGCCAGCAGTGAGCTAGCGGGAGGCGGTGAGCAGTTCTTC	CASSELAGGGEQFF
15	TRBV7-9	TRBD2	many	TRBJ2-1	TGTGCCAGCAGCTTACTAGCGGGAGGGTTCAATGAGCAGTTCTTC	CASSLLAGGFNEQFF
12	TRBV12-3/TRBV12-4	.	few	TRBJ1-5	TGTGCCAGCAGTTTACCGTATCAGCCCCAGCATTTT	CASSLPYQPQHF
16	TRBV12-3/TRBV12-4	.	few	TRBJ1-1	TGTGCCAGCAGTTTAAAACGGCCCCAGGGAGGCACTGAAGCTTTCTTT	CASSLKRPQGGTEAFF
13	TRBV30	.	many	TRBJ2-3	TGTGCCTGGAGGGGACAAGGGGTAGACACGCAGTATTTT	CAWRGQGVDTQYF
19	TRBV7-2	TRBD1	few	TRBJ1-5	TGTGCCAGCAGCGAACGACAGGGGGCGGGATCCTGGGGGAATCAGCCCCAGCATTTT	CASSERQGAGSWGNQPQHF